This is a list of T cell receptor beta chains from one sample in a study of cytomegalovirus exposure and HLA in healthy donors. Clones were sequenced by immunoSEQ multiplex PCR, and TCRdb holds only the in-frame ones, with some missing. The table lists about 160,000 clones, 82% of them singletons, with 0.95% to 1% in the top ten. Sequencing was carried out using PBMCs. Source of these receptors: a girl aged 2 to 10 in good health and CMV-seropositive. The CDR3 runs from the conserved cysteine through the conserved F or W. A D gene is named only where the DNA matches it firmly. Clone size, where shown, is once, few, many, or a class for clones that have expanded.

TRBV28,NA,16,TRBD2,TRBJ2-2,CASNSMVAGDTGELFF,TGTGCCAGCAATAGCATGGTAGCGGGCGACACCGGGGAGCTGTTTTTT
TRBV5-1,NA,14,NA,TRBJ2-1,CASGLRSMFDEQFF,TGCGCCAGCGGACTGAGGAGTATGTTCGATGAGCAGTTCTTC
TRBV15,NA,16,TRBD2,TRBJ2-1,CATMETSGGSYNEQFF,TGTGCCACCATGGAAACTAGCGGGGGATCCTACAATGAGCAGTTCTTC
TRBV2,NA,14,NA,TRBJ2-2,CASSEAQNTGELFF,TGTGCCAGCAGTGAAGCCCAGAACACCGGGGAGCTGTTTTTT
TRBV9,NA,16,TRBD2,TRBJ2-5,CASSVAISGYQETQYF,TGTGCCAGCAGCGTAGCAATTAGCGGGTACCAAGAGACCCAGTACTTC
TRBV5-5,NA,20,TRBD1,TRBJ2-2,CASSYRTGGKHPRVLGQLFF,TGTGCCAGCAGCTACAGGACAGGCGGAAAACATCCTCGGGTCCTCGGGCAGCTGTTTTTT
TRBV30,NA,16,TRBD1,TRBJ1-5,CAWSPGGLDSNQPQHF,TGTGCCTGGAGTCCAGGGGGCTTAGATAGCAATCAGCCCCAGCATTTT
TRBV6-1,NA,11,NA,TRBJ1-1,CASILNTEAFF,TGTGCCAGCATCTTGAACACTGAAGCTTTCTTT
TRBV18,NA,15,NA,TRBJ2-3,CASSPRVSGVDTQYF,TGTGCCAGCTCACCACGGGTAAGCGGAGTGGATACGCAGTATTTT
TRBV28,few,13,TRBD1,TRBJ1-1,CASREQGSTEAFF,TGTGCCAGCCGAGAACAGGGGTCCACTGAAGCTTTCTTT
TRBV6-5,NA,13,NA,TRBJ2-7,CASARDTLYEQYF,TGTGCCAGTGCGAGGGACACCCTTTACGAGCAGTACTTC
TRBV14,NA,13,NA,TRBJ1-2,CASSQDVGDGYTF,TGTGCCAGCAGCCAAGATGTCGGGGATGGCTACACCTTC
TRBV2,NA,14,TRBD2,TRBJ2-5,CASTGRTSRETQYF,TGTGCCAGCACCGGGCGGACTAGTCGGGAGACCCAGTACTTC
TRBV5-1,NA,14,NA,TRBJ2-1,CASIQGPPYNEQFF,TGCGCCAGCATTCAGGGCCCACCCTACAATGAGCAGTTCTTC
TRBV5-1,NA,16,TRBD1,TRBJ1-4,CASSLARGQGNEKLFF,TGCGCCAGCAGCTTGGCCAGGGGGCAAGGTAATGAAAAACTGTTTTTT
TRBV29-1,NA,17,NA,TRBJ2-5,CSVDGLNWSQGRATQYF,TGCAGCGTTGATGGCTTAAACTGGAGCCAGGGAAGGGCGACCCAGTACTTC
TRBV10-3,NA,16,TRBD1,TRBJ1-1,CAISEGPDRVRTEAFF,TGTGCCATCAGTGAAGGGCCTGACAGGGTACGGACTGAAGCTTTCTTT